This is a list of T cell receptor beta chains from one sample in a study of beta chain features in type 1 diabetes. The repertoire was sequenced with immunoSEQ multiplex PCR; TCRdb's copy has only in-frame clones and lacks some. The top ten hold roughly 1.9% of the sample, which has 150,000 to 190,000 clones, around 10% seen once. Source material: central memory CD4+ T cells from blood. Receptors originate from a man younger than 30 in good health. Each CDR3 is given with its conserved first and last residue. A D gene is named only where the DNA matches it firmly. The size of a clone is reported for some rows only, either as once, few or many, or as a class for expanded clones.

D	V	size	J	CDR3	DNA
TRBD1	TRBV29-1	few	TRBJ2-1	CSARQGKRYNEQFF	TGCAGCGCCCGACAGGGGAAGAGGTACAATGAGCAGTTCTTC
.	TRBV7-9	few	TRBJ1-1	CASSLVRGNTEAFF	TGTGCCAGCAGCTTAGTGCGTGGGAACACTGAAGCTTTCTTT
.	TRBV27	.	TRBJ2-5	CASSQSWASRETQYF	TGTGCCAGCAGTCAATCGTGGGCCTCCAGAGAGACCCAGTACTTC
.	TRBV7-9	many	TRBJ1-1	CASSPPGARFDTEAFF	TGTGCCAGCAGTCCGCCAGGGGCGAGGTTCGACACTGAAGCTTTCTTT
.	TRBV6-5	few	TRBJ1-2	CASSPQRYSYYGYTF	TGTGCCAGCAGTCCCCAACGGTATTCTTACTATGGCTACACCTTC
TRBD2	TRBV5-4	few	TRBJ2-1	CASSPGGASGYNEQFF	TGTGCCAGCAGCCCAGGCGGAGCTAGCGGTTACAATGAGCAGTTCTTC
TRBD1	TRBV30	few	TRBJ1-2	CAWTPGQGANYGYTF	TGTGCCTGGACCCCCGGACAGGGGGCTAACTATGGCTACACCTTC
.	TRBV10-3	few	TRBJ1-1	CATVGSTEAFF	TGTGCCACCGTCGGATCCACTGAAGCTTTCTTT
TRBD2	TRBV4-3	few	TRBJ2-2	CASSQIAGGPTNTGELFF	TGCGCCAGCAGCCAAATAGCGGGAGGGCCTACGAACACCGGGGAGCTGTTTTTT
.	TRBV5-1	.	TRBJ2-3	CASSSGAGDTQYF	TGCGCCAGCAGCTCAGGGGCCGGAGATACGCAGTATTTT
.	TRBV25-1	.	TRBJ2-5	CASSEEQGGKTQYF	TGTGCCAGCAGTGAGGAACAGGGAGGGAAGACCCAGTACTTC
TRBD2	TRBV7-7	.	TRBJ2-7	CASAGLAGEQYF	TGTGCCAGCGCGGGACTAGCGGGAGAACAGTACTTC
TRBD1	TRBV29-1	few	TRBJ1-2	CSAGGNHYGYTF	TGCAGCGCAGGGGGCAACCACTATGGCTACACCTTC
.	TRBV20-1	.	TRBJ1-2	CSAREGFGYTF	TGCAGTGCTAGAGAGGGGTTTGGCTACACCTTC
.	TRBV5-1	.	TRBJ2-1	CASSSEPSAVPHEQFF	TGCGCCAGCAGCTCTGAGCCTAGCGCCGTCCCCCATGAGCAGTTCTTC
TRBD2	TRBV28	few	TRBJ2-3	CASSLASGRGPDTQYF	TGTGCCAGCAGTTTAGCTAGCGGGAGGGGCCCAGATACGCAGTATTTT
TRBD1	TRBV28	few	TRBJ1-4	CASRGQGGFEKLFF	TGTGCCAGCAGGGGACAGGGCGGGTTCGAAAAACTGTTTTTT
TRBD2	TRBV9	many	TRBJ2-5	CASSAPGLAGQETQYF	TGTGCCAGCAGCGCGCCGGGACTAGCGGGCCAAGAGACCCAGTACTTC
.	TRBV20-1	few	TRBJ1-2	CSASDYGYTF	TGCAGTGCCAGCGACTATGGCTACACCTTC
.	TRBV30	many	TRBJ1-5	CAWSDSNQPQHF	TGTGCCTGGAGTGATAGCAATCAGCCCCAGCATTTT
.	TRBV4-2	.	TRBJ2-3	CASSQGTIDTQYF	TGTGCCAGCAGCCAAGGGACCATAGATACGCAGTATTTT
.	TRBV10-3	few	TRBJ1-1	CAIRAVSDTEAFF	TGTGCCATCAGGGCTGTTTCGGACACTGAAGCTTTCTTT
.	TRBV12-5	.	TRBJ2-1	CASAFAPLTGSSYNEQFF	TGTGCTAGTGCCTTTGCCCCCCTTACCGGGAGCTCCTACAATGAGCAGTTCTTC
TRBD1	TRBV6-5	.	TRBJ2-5	CASSTIDRVQETQYF	TGTGCCAGCAGCACCATCGACAGGGTCCAAGAGACCCAGTACTTC
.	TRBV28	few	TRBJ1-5	CASSFSGYSNQPQHF	TGTGCCAGCAGTTTCTCTGGCTATAGCAATCAGCCCCAGCATTTT
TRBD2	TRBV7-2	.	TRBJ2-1	CASSFVLAGGRNEQFF	TGTGCCAGCAGCTTTGTCCTAGCGGGAGGGAGAAATGAGCAGTTCTTC
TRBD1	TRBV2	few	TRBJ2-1	CATVPGQSYNEQFF	TGTGCCACCGTCCCGGGACAGAGCTACAATGAGCAGTTCTTC
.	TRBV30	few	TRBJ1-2	CAWRTAGRYYGYTF	TGTGCCTGGCGGACAGCAGGAAGATACTATGGCTACACCTTC
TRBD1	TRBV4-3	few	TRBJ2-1	CASSQVGQGARNEQFF	TGCGCCAGCAGCCAAGTGGGGCAGGGGGCGCGCAATGAGCAGTTCTTC
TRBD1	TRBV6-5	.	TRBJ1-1	CASKRQGVNTEAFF	TGTGCCAGCAAAAGACAGGGTGTGAACACTGAAGCTTTCTTT
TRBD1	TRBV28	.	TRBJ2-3	CAAGGVGTQYF	TGTGCCGCAGGGGGTGTAGGTACGCAGTATTTT
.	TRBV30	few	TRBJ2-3	CAWTRRTDTQYF	TGTGCCTGGACCCGACGGACAGATACGCAGTATTTT
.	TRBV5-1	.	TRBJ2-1	CASTPGWEMGHSEQFF	TGCGCCAGCACCCCAGGGTGGGAGATGGGACACAGTGAGCAGTTCTTC
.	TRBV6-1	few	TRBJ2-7	CASPSSYEQYF	TGTGCCAGCCCCAGCTCCTACGAGCAGTACTTC
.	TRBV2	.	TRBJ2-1	CASRIGRDNEQFF	TGTGCCAGCAGGATAGGACGGGACAATGAGCAGTTCTTC
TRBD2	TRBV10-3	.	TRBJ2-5	CAISDPGLQETQYF	TGTGCCATCAGTGATCCGGGACTACAAGAGACCCAGTACTTC
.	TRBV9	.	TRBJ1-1	CASSGGVWNTEAFF	TGTGCCAGCAGCGGTGGAGTGTGGAACACTGAAGCTTTCTTT
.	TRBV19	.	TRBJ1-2	CASSSLGAGDYGYTF	TGTGCCAGTAGTTCGTTAGGGGCCGGCGATTATGGCTACACCTTC
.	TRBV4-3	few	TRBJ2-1	CASSQQLASSYNEQFF	TGCGCCAGCAGCCAACAACTAGCAAGCTCCTACAATGAGCAGTTCTTC
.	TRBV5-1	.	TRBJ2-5	CASSSWERREETQYF	TGCGCCAGCAGCTCCTGGGAGCGAAGGGAAGAGACCCAGTACTTC
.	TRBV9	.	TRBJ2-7	CASSVRDARFYEQYF	TGTGCCAGCAGCGTCCGGGACGCTAGGTTCTACGAGCAGTACTTC
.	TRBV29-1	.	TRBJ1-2	CSVQMRTGAGGYTF	TGCAGCGTCCAGATGCGAACGGGGGCGGGTGGCTACACCTTC
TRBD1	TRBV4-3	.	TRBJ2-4	CASSQEIRGLGKNIQYF	TGCGCCAGCAGCCAAGAAATCAGGGGGCTTGGCAAAAACATTCAGTACTTC
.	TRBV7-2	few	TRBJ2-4	CASSLDSSKNIQYF	TGTGCCAGCAGCTTAGACAGTTCCAAAAACATTCAGTACTTC
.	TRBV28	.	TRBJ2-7	CASKAARYEQYF	TGTGCCAGCAAGGCAGCGCGCTACGAGCAGTACTTC
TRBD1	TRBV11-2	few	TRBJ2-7	CASSLLDRGHEQYF	TGTGCCAGCAGCTTACTGGACAGGGGCCACGAGCAGTACTTC
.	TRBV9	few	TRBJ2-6	CASTGRGDLGANVLTF	TGTGCCAGCACCGGAAGGGGGGATCTTGGGGCCAACGTCCTGACTTTC
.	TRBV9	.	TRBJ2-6	CASNRAGANVLTF	TGTGCCAGCAATAGGGCTGGGGCCAACGTCCTGACTTTC
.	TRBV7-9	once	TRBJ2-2	CASSSVGELFF	TGTGCCAGCAGCTCTGTCGGGGAGCTGTTTTTT